This T cell receptor (beta chain) was captured by sequencing in a study of blood T cell repertoires in COVID-19. Method: immunoSEQ multiplex PCR; TCRdb's copy keeps in-frame clones and lacks some. Among 190,000 or so clones listed, about four fifths were seen once. The CDR3 totals 17 residues. CDR1 and CDR2 from the germline V gene are GTSNPN and SVGIG (reference sequence). With V trimmed by 3 bases and J by 2 bases, 10 bases remained unmatched. The sequenced sample was peripheral blood. V usage is TRBV30 and J usage is TRBJ1-4, with 9 bases that match TRBD1. This sequence originates from a middle-aged man with active or convalescent COVID-19. The CDR3 nucleotides read TGTGCCTGGAGCCTCACAGGGGGCGCCTCGACTAATGAAAAACTGTTTTTT. As protein: CAWSLTGGASTNEKLFF.